A selection of T cell receptor beta chains follows, all from one sample in a study of OX40 agonist ivuxolimab in advanced cancers. Assay: immunoSEQ multiplex PCR; the TCRdb copy retains only in-frame clones and omits some. The data show 39,000 or so clones, 90% to 95% seen once. The sample in question was CD4+ or CD8+ T cells sorted from blood, obtained in a trial of the OX40 agonist ivuxolimab. Receptor source: an adult with an advanced solid tumor such as melanoma, head and neck, liver or kidney cancer. The CDR3 runs from the conserved cysteine through the conserved F or W. Each record gives: V gene, D gene, J gene, CDR3 protein. A D gene is named only where the DNA matches it firmly.

v_gene: TRBV7-3
d_gene: .
j_gene: TRBJ1-1
CDR3aa: CASSSGTEAFF

v_gene: TRBV7-9
d_gene: TRBD1
j_gene: TRBJ1-1
CDR3aa: CASSFSRGLGVNTEAFF

v_gene: TRBV4-2
d_gene: .
j_gene: TRBJ1-3
CDR3aa: CASSHPSEPTIYF

v_gene: TRBV6-5
d_gene: .
j_gene: TRBJ2-2
CDR3aa: CASSSKVTGELFF

v_gene: TRBV11-3
d_gene: .
j_gene: TRBJ2-5
CDR3aa: CASSLTRNQETQYF

v_gene: TRBV5-1
d_gene: TRBD2
j_gene: TRBJ2-7
CDR3aa: CASSLQAGVGSYEQYF

v_gene: TRBV10-2
d_gene: TRBD1
j_gene: TRBJ1-4
CDR3aa: CASSETGTGDEKLFF

v_gene: TRBV28
d_gene: .
j_gene: TRBJ2-5
CDR3aa: CASSLPGRAIRAYQETQYF

v_gene: TRBV5-1
d_gene: .
j_gene: TRBJ2-1
CDR3aa: CASSPRDPAPYNEQFF

v_gene: TRBV2
d_gene: .
j_gene: TRBJ2-3
CDR3aa: CASSEMAVSTDTQYF

v_gene: TRBV7-3
d_gene: .
j_gene: TRBJ1-1
CDR3aa: CASSLEGGESFF

v_gene: TRBV4-3
d_gene: TRBD1
j_gene: TRBJ2-7
CDR3aa: CASSQDPGTGRREQYF

v_gene: TRBV10-1
d_gene: .
j_gene: TRBJ1-2
CDR3aa: CASSAGMGYGYTF

v_gene: TRBV6-1
d_gene: TRBD2
j_gene: TRBJ2-7
CDR3aa: CASSEFGGRVYEQYF

v_gene: TRBV13
d_gene: .
j_gene: TRBJ2-1
CDR3aa: CASGLGGSENEQFF

v_gene: TRBV27
d_gene: .
j_gene: TRBJ2-2
CDR3aa: CASTWGGPRNTGELFF

v_gene: TRBV11-2
d_gene: .
j_gene: TRBJ2-1
CDR3aa: CASGAGLGRGNEQFF

v_gene: TRBV27
d_gene: .
j_gene: TRBJ2-1
CDR3aa: CASSLSGGNSYNEQFF

v_gene: TRBV9
d_gene: TRBD2
j_gene: TRBJ2-1
CDR3aa: CASTGLAVNEQFF

v_gene: TRBV19
d_gene: .
j_gene: TRBJ1-5
CDR3aa: CASSIYGVSNQPQHF

v_gene: TRBV27
d_gene: TRBD2
j_gene: TRBJ2-1
CDR3aa: CASRGLDRNEQFF

v_gene: TRBV6-1
d_gene: .
j_gene: TRBJ1-2
CDR3aa: CASSTGSNYGYTF

v_gene: TRBV5-1
d_gene: .
j_gene: TRBJ2-3
CDR3aa: CATNPQGSVGDTQYF

v_gene: TRBV7-4
d_gene: TRBD1
j_gene: TRBJ1-5
CDR3aa: CASSLPPGTGTGQPQHF

v_gene: TRBV5-4
d_gene: .
j_gene: TRBJ2-7
CDR3aa: CASSLPGGNEQYF

v_gene: TRBV30
d_gene: .
j_gene: TRBJ2-3
CDR3aa: CAWSSLGGNTQYF

v_gene: TRBV28
d_gene: .
j_gene: TRBJ2-1
CDR3aa: CASSPRGASEQFF

v_gene: TRBV11-2
d_gene: TRBD1
j_gene: TRBJ2-1
CDR3aa: CASSIIRTGYNEQFF

v_gene: TRBV6-5
d_gene: TRBD2
j_gene: TRBJ2-1
CDR3aa: CASSYSAGVAYNEQFF

v_gene: TRBV28
d_gene: TRBD1
j_gene: TRBJ1-2
CDR3aa: CASSLSRTGTDGYTF

v_gene: TRBV27
d_gene: .
j_gene: TRBJ2-2
CDR3aa: CASNYYGDTGELFF